One TCR beta chain is described in this entry. This CDR3 is built from 14 residues. CDR1 SGHRS and CDR2 YFSETQ come from the germline V gene. V lost 0 bases to trimming and J lost 8 bases, with 12 bases between them. TCRdb's table, derived via immunoSEQ multiplex PCR, lists solely in-frame clones and lacks some. The profile shows about 200,000 clones, 92% of them singletons. The data are from a study of blood T cell repertoires in COVID-19. The sequence derives from a man aged 55 to 70 with COVID-19, enrolled during active disease. The material sequenced was peripheral blood. The chain is built from TRBV5-1 and TRBJ1-3; D possibly corresponds to TRBD1 (5 bases). The DNA of the CDR3 is TGCGCCAGCAGCTTGGAGGGGAGGTTGGACACCATATATTTT. Translation gives CASSLEGRLDTIYF.